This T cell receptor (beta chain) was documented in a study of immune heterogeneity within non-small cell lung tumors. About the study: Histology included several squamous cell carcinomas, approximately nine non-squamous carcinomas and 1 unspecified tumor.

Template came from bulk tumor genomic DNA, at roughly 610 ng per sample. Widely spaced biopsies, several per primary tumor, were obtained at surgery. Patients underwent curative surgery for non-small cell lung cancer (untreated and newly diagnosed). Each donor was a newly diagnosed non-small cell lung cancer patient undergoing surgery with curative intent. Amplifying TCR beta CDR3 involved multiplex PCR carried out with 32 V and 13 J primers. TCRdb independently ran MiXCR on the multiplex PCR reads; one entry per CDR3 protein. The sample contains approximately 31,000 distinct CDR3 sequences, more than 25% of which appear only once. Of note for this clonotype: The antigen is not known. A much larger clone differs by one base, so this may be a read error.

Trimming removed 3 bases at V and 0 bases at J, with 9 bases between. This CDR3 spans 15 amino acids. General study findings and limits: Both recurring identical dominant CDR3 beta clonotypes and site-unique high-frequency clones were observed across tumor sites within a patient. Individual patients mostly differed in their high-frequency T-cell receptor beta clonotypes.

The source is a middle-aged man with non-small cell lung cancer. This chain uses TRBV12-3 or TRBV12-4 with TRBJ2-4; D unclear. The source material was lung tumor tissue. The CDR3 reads CASSLWSSAKNIQYF. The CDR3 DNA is TGTGCCAGCAGTTTGTGGTCCTCAGCCAAAAACATTCAGTACTTC.